Listed below are T cell receptor beta chains from one sample, sequenced in a study of T cell repertoires in cytomegalovirus infection. TCRdb processed the reads anew with MiXCR; each CDR3 protein has one entry. This table has 300,000 or so distinct CDR3 sequences, about a quarter appearing once. Sequenced input: PBMCs. The source is a human donor in good health (CMV status not recorded). Some clones in this sample may be carry-over from other donors' samples. Each CDR3 is given with its conserved first and last residue. A D gene is named only where the DNA matches it firmly. Rows give clone size only sometimes, using once, few, many, or a class for an expanded clone.

TRBJ1-2	TRBV2	few	.	CASSESGANYGYTF	TGTGCCAGCAGTGAGTCGGGTGCTAACTATGGCTACACCTTC
TRBJ2-1	TRBV5-1	.	.	CASSRGGEILNEQFF	TGCGCCAGCAGCCGTGGCGGGGAAATACTCAATGAGCAGTTCTTC
TRBJ2-1	TRBV7-2	few	.	CASSSQASQFF	TGTGCCAGCAGCTCACAGGCCAGTCAATTCTTC
TRBJ1-1	TRBV7-2	many	.	CASSLGAQGLSTEAFF	TGTGCCAGCAGCTTAGGGGCTCAGGGATTGAGCACTGAAGCTTTCTTT
TRBJ1-5	TRBV6-1	many	.	CASSSTQPQHF	TGTGCCAGCAGTTCGACCCAGCCCCAGCATTTT
TRBJ2-1	TRBV18	.	.	CASSPKGAGTSSYNEQFF	TGTGCCAGCTCACCAAAGGGGGCGGGAACCAGCTCCTACAATGAGCAGTTCTTC
TRBJ1-4	TRBV28	.	TRBD1	CASRWAGGPEKLFF	TGTGCCAGCAGGTGGGCAGGGGGGCCGGAAAAACTGTTTTTT
TRBJ1-6	TRBV28	.	.	CASIQGNNSPLHF	TGTGCCAGCATTCAGGGGAACAATTCACCCCTCCACTTT
TRBJ1-5	TRBV6-2/TRBV6-3	.	.	CASGYKGQDSNQPQHF	TGTGCCAGCGGGTATAAGGGCCAAGATAGCAATCAGCCCCAGCATTTT
TRBJ1-6	TRBV2	.	.	CASSERHSFNSPLHF	TGTGCCAGCAGTGAAAGGCACAGCTTTAATTCACCCCTCCACTTT
TRBJ2-7	TRBV7-2	many	TRBD1	CASSLLGQGYEQYF	TGTGCCAGCAGCCTCCTTGGACAGGGGTACGAGCAGTACTTC
TRBJ2-4	TRBV11-2	few	TRBD2	CASSPGLAGELDIQYF	TGTGCCAGCAGCCCGGGACTAGCGGGAGAATTGGACATTCAGTACTTC
TRBJ2-7	TRBV29-1	.	TRBD2	CSVGPSGSSYEQYF	TGCAGCGTTGGTCCTAGCGGGAGTAGCTACGAGCAGTACTTC
TRBJ2-3	TRBV28	.	TRBD2	CASSFPPFITSGRYSDTQYF	TGTGCCAGCAGTTTCCCGCCCTTCATTACTAGCGGGAGATATTCAGATACGCAGTATTTT
TRBJ1-1	TRBV7-2	few	.	CASSPDGGAFF	TGTGCCAGCAGTCCAGACGGGGGGGCTTTCTTT
TRBJ2-3	TRBV20-1	few	TRBD1	CSARDQGATDTQYF	TGCAGTGCTAGAGACCAGGGGGCCACAGATACGCAGTATTTT
TRBJ2-5	TRBV5-5	few	.	CASSPLRGGEGETQYF	TGTGCCAGCAGCCCTTTGCGTGGGGGTGAAGGAGAGACCCAGTACTTC
TRBJ2-7	TRBV19	.	TRBD2	CASSHSGGRSYEQYF	TGTGCCAGTAGCCACAGCGGGGGCCGCTCCTACGAGCAGTACTTC
TRBJ2-2	TRBV7-3	.	TRBD1	CASSPGPGTVATGELFF	TGTGCCAGCAGCCCGGGGCCCGGGACAGTAGCCACCGGGGAGCTGTTTTTT
TRBJ2-7	TRBV7-8	.	TRBD2	CASSWTSGRDYEQYF	TGTGCCAGCAGCTGGACTAGCGGGAGAGACTACGAGCAGTACTTC
TRBJ2-2	TRBV28	.	.	CASSRDKLNTGELFF	TGTGCCAGCAGTCGGGACAAATTGAACACCGGGGAGCTGTTTTTT
TRBJ2-7	TRBV7-2	many	TRBD2	CASSLASGRGNEQYF	TGTGCCAGCAGCTTGGCTAGCGGGAGAGGAAACGAGCAGTACTTC
TRBJ2-1	TRBV5-4	.	TRBD2	CASSEGGRASYSEQFF	TGTGCCAGCAGCGAAGGCGGGAGGGCCTCATATAGTGAGCAGTTCTTC
TRBJ2-1	TRBV14	.	.	CASSHSRPKVGNEQFF	TGTGCCAGCAGCCACAGTAGGCCGAAGGTAGGGAATGAGCAGTTCTTC